These T cell receptor beta chains were read from a single sample in a study of blood T cell repertoires in COVID-19. Only in-frame clones appear in the TCRdb table, and some are missing; sequencing was by immunoSEQ multiplex PCR. This table holds some 150,000 clones, approximately 80% found once. The sequenced sample consisted of peripheral blood. The source of these receptors is a man in his sixties with acute or convalescent COVID-19. CDR3s include the opening cysteine and the closing phenylalanine or tryptophan. The D gene is left open where the match is weak. Not all rows give a size; the values are once, few, many and, for expanded clones, a class.

V,D,size,J,CDR3,DNA
TRBV24-1,.,.,TRBJ2-5,CATSDGGGEETQYF,TGTGCCACCAGTGATGGAGGGGGCGAGGAGACCCAGTACTTC
TRBV7-2,.,.,TRBJ1-6,CASSPEHDSPLHF,TGTGCCAGCAGCCCAGAACATGATTCACCCCTCCACTTT
TRBV5-1,TRBD1,.,TRBJ2-3,CASSLRQGATDTQYF,TGCGCCAGCAGCTTGAGACAGGGGGCCACAGATACGCAGTATTTT
TRBV28,.,once,TRBJ1-4,CASSHATNEKLFF,TGTGCCAGCAGTCATGCAACTAATGAAAAACTGTTTTTT
TRBV4-2,TRBD2,.,TRBJ2-5,CASSQRSGGTQETQYF,TGTGCCAGCAGCCAGCGTAGCGGGGGGACCCAAGAGACCCAGTACTTC
TRBV5-1,.,few,TRBJ1-1,CASSLDSLNTEAFF,TGCGCCAGCAGCTTGGACAGTCTGAACACTGAAGCTTTCTTT
TRBV7-2,TRBD2,.,TRBJ2-1,CASRERGGRYNEQFF,TGTGCCAGCAGGGAGCGGGGGGGGAGGTACAATGAGCAGTTCTTC
TRBV4-3,TRBD1,.,TRBJ2-1,CASSPRDRGHNEQFF,TGCGCCAGCAGCCCCCGGGACAGGGGGCACAATGAGCAGTTCTTC
TRBV21-1,.,.,TRBJ1-6,CASNNRRRQGRLSYNSPLHF,TGTGCCAGCAATAATCGGCGACGGCAGGGGAGACTCTCCTATAATTCACCCCTCCACTTT
TRBV19,.,.,TRBJ2-5,CASSPSDQETQYF,TGTGCCAGTAGCCCTAGCGACCAAGAGACCCAGTACTTC
TRBV19,.,once,TRBJ1-5,CASSMRNQPQHF,TGTGCCAGTAGTATGCGGAATCAGCCCCAGCATTTT
TRBV6-5,.,.,TRBJ1-2,CASINRGSDGYTF,TGTGCCAGCATCAACCGGGGGTCTGATGGCTACACCTTC
TRBV6-5,TRBD1,few,TRBJ1-6,CASSRDLQGNSPLHF,TGTGCCAGCAGCCGAGACTTACAGGGGAATTCACCCCTCCACTTT
TRBV18,TRBD1,.,TRBJ2-7,CASSPPTGTGGAYEQYF,TGTGCCAGCTCACCACCAACCGGGACAGGGGGCGCCTACGAGCAGTACTTC
TRBV27,.,.,TRBJ2-1,CASSLTRNEQFF,TGTGCCAGCAGTTTGACTAGGAATGAGCAGTTCTTC
TRBV19,.,.,TRBJ1-1,CAVGGTRLNTEAFF,TGTGCCGTCGGTGGGACACGCTTGAACACTGAAGCTTTCTTT
TRBV9,TRBD1,.,TRBJ2-2,CASRPGQGSTGELFF,TGTGCCAGCCGACCGGGACAGGGTAGCACCGGGGAGCTGTTTTTT
TRBV27,TRBD1,.,TRBJ1-2,CASGLQGAYGYTF,TGTGCCAGCGGACTACAGGGGGCCTATGGCTACACCTTC
TRBV6-5,TRBD1,.,TRBJ2-5,CASSLSTGARKTQYF,TGTGCCAGCAGTTTATCGACAGGGGCAAGGAAGACCCAGTACTTC
TRBV4-3,.,.,TRBJ2-2,CASSTGSSNTGELFF,TGCGCCAGCTCCACAGGCTCGTCCAACACCGGGGAGCTGTTTTTT
TRBV7-9,TRBD1,few,TRBJ1-1,CASSLLGQGNTEAFF,TGTGCCAGCAGCTTGCTGGGACAGGGGAACACTGAAGCTTTCTTT
TRBV7-2,.,.,TRBJ2-5,CASSYSRQETQYF,TGTGCCAGCAGCTACAGTCGTCAAGAGACCCAGTACTTC
TRBV2,.,.,TRBJ1-2,CASSENVGPGANYGYTF,TGTGCCAGCAGTGAAAATGTCGGGCCAGGGGCGAACTATGGCTACACCTTC
TRBV4-2,TRBD1,few,TRBJ2-1,CASSPERGLKNEQFF,TGTGCCAGCAGCCCGGAGAGGGGGCTTAAGAATGAGCAGTTCTTC
TRBV25-1,.,.,TRBJ1-2,CASSDWGRGYTF,TGTGCCAGCAGTGATTGGGGGCGCGGCTACACCTTC
TRBV2,.,.,TRBJ1-1,CASSEGIIYRQNTEAFF,TGTGCCAGCAGTGAAGGTATAATATACAGGCAGAACACTGAAGCTTTCTTT
TRBV19,.,.,TRBJ1-5,CASANSNQPQHF,TGTGCCAGTGCTAATAGCAATCAGCCCCAGCATTTT